The clone carrying this T cell receptor beta chain was picked up many times. Its antigen is still unknown. In TCRdb, the reads were re-called with MiXCR into one record per CDR3 protein. The sample shows around 230,000 distinct CDR3 sequences, approximately 6.7% of them seen only once. This record belongs to a study of T cell repertoires in cytomegalovirus infection. Across the study: Matching HLA type and CMV infection were both indicated by public TCR beta signatures.

This CDR3 comprises 15 residues. The germline V gene encodes CDR1 SGDLS and CDR2 YYNGEE. V dropped 3 bases and J dropped 4 bases, with 15 bases sitting between them. Points from the study as a whole: Clonotype analysis showed dominance of the ex vivo response by HLA-C-restricted CMV-specific TCR beta clonotypes.

Sequencing was done on a sample of PBMCs. The chain couples TRBV9 to TRBJ2-3, with D maybe TRBD2 (5 bases). The TCR sequence derives from a human donor in good health (CMV status not recorded). Some clones in this sample may be carry-over from other donors' samples. DNA for the CDR3: TGTGCCAGCAGCGCTCCCTCGAGGGCTCCAGATACGCAGTATTTT. It translates to CASSAPSRAPDTQYF.